The entry that follows covers one T cell receptor beta chain sequence. Its antigen is undetermined. Primers: 60 Vbeta forward and 13 Jbeta reverse. Clones were read by immunoSEQ multiplex PCR, and TCRdb kept only the in-frame ones, dropping some. The table shows some 200,000 clones, with 81% occurring only once. This sample is part of a study of cytomegalovirus exposure and HLA in healthy donors. The study, taken as a whole, reports: In a later analysis, productive TCRs from donors in an Asian-associated ancestry cluster reportedly carried fewer N-insertions than the cohort mean. One variant, a missense change in DCLRE1C, was linked in a later analysis to TCR beta V- and J-gene trimming. Within the data, a cluster of highly shared sequence variants was likely a sequencing artifact.

The sample taken for sequencing was PBMCs. The TCR originated in a man in his forties or fifties in good health and CMV-seronegative.

The CDR3 protein is CASSLVAGAYEQYF. CDR3 coding DNA: TGCGCCAGCAGCTTGGTGGCGGGGGCCTACGAGCAGTACTTC. This chain joins TRBV5-1 and TRBJ2-7; 7 positions agree with TRBD2. CDR1 SGHRS and CDR2 YFSETQ come from the germline V gene. The V segment lost 0 bases and the J segment 2 bases; nucleotides outside the gene matches: 2. This CDR3 contains 14 residues.